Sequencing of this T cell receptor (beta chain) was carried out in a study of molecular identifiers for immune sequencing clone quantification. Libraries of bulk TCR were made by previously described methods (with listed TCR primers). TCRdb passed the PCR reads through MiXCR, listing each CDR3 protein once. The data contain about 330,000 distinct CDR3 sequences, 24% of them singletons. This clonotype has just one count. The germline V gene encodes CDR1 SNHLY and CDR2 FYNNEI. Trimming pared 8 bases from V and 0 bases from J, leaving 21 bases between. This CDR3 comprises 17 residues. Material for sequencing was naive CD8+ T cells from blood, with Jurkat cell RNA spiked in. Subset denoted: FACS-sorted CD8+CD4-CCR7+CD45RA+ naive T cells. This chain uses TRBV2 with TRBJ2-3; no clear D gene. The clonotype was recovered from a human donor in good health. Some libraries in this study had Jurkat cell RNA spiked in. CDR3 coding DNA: TGTGCCAGCGGTTTCACGACCCCGACGACAAGCACAGATACGCAGTATTTT. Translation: CASGFTTPTTSTDTQYF.